A selection of T cell receptor beta chains follows, all from one sample in a study of cytomegalovirus exposure and HLA in healthy donors. Produced via immunoSEQ multiplex PCR; TCRdb's table is partial and in-frame only. The sample includes 150,000 to 200,000 clones, about 70% seen only once; the top ten take more than 9%. Sequenced sample: PBMCs. The receptors originated from a man aged 25-45 years in good health and CMV-seropositive. CDR3s include the opening cysteine and the closing phenylalanine or tryptophan.

CDR3 length | J gene | V gene | CDR3 protein
15 | TRBJ2-1 | TRBV5-1 | CASSLVAGANNEQFF
13 | TRBJ2-5 | TRBV7-2 | CAGESSAQETQYF
18 | TRBJ2-3 | TRBV4-1 | CASSQEGSLGGVTDTQYF
17 | TRBJ2-2 | TRBV19 | CASSPGTSGPNTGELFF
15 | TRBJ1-4 | TRBV7-9 | CASSFPSGANEKLFF
14 | TRBJ2-1 | TRBV6-1 | CASSEGLADNEQFF
18 | TRBJ2-1 | TRBV7-2 | CASAPSLRLAGVRNEQFF
15 | TRBJ2-3 | TRBV6-6 | CASSYLHRPPDTQYF
15 | TRBJ2-7 | TRBV6-6 | CASSTGLAALYEQYF
15 | TRBJ2-1 | TRBV19 | CASSMGLAPRNEQFF
16 | TRBJ2-3 | TRBV5-1 | CASSSGLAGASDTQYF
14 | TRBJ1-4 | TRBV6-5 | CASSQTGQGEKLFF
12 | TRBJ2-3 | TRBV6-5 | CASGGNEDTQYF
14 | TRBJ1-5 | TRBV7-9 | CASSLGAGNQPQHF
13 | TRBJ2-3 | TRBV19 | CASSIQTTDTQYF
14 | TRBJ1-2 | TRBV19 | CASSTSGGINGYTF
13 | - | TRBV7-9 | CASSLEVVYEQYF
16 | TRBJ2-1 | TRBV5-4 | CASSPGLVGRYNEQFF
14 | TRBJ2-3 | TRBV19 | CASSIKGPQDTQYF
16 | TRBJ2-1 | TRBV4-2 | CASSLGAGGSINEQFF
18 | TRBJ2-7 | TRBV6-8 | CASVPAGTSGSCDYEQYF
14 | TRBJ1-1 | TRBV5-1 | CASSPGQGGTEAFF
16 | TRBJ1-4 | TRBV30 | CAWSAGWHRTNEKLFF
14 | TRBJ1-5 | TRBV9 | CASSGTNSNQPQHF
11 | TRBJ2-7 | TRBV6-5 | CASSFLEGQYF
14 | TRBJ2-1 | TRBV6-4 | CASSDSGASSEQFF
15 | TRBJ2-1 | TRBV7-9 | CASSSRQGQVDEQFF
14 | TRBJ2-1 | TRBV6-6 | CASTYRMSYNEQFF
13 | TRBJ1-1 | TRBV19 | CASRQNGSKGAFF